This T cell receptor (beta chain) was obtained from a study of cytomegalovirus exposure and HLA in healthy donors. Whole-study findings and limits: Segments of the TCR beta V type were, in most cases, productive about 90% or about 30% of the time in an earlier analysis.

In germline, CDR1 is MNHNS, CDR2 SASEGT. V lost 8 bases and J 0 bases, leaving 9 bases between the germline ends. This CDR3 spans 13 amino acids. The PCR had 60 Vbeta and 13 Jbeta primers. The data were produced by immunoSEQ multiplex PCR, yet TCRdb's version contains in-frame clones alone and is incomplete. The sample records approximately 180,000 clones, about 75% being singletons. Concerning this clone: The antigen is not known.

The clonotype was recovered from a man aged 35 to 55 in good health and CMV-seropositive. The chain employs TRBV6-1 and TRBJ2-3, with D uncertain. Sequenced material: PBMCs. Here the CDR3 reads CASRLPSTDTQYF. CDR3 DNA: TGTGCCAGCCGTCTCCCGAGCACAGATACGCAGTATTTT.